Presented here are 12 T cell receptor beta chains from one specimen sequenced in a study of CD8 T cells in Susac syndrome. The RNA, roughly 0.5 to 1 ug, was put through reverse transcription using random hexamers. One entry per CDR3 protein results from TCRdb running MiXCR on the immunoSEQ multiplex PCR reads. The table includes some 110,000 distinct CDR3 sequences, approximately 95% detected once. Sequencing was performed on CD8+ T cells from PBMCs. The receptors were gathered from a human donor with Susac syndrome.

This chain connects TRBV29-1 to TRBJ2-5, with D unclear. Per the germline V gene, CDR1 is SQVTM and CDR2 is ANQGSEA. V was trimmed by 4 bases and J by 5 bases, leaving 5 bases between them. CDR3 size: 10 residues. CDR3 nucleotide sequence: TGCAGCGTTGTTCAGGAGACCCAGTACTTC. It specifies CSVVQETQYF. Full variable domain (rest looked up from reference TRBV29-1 and TRBJ2-5): SAVISQKPSRDICQRGTSLTIQCQVDSQVTMMFWYRQQPGQSLTLIATANQGSEATYESGFVIDKFPISRPNLTFSTLTVSNMSPEDSSIYLCSVVQETQYFGPGTRLLVL.

The V and J genes are TRBV5-1 and TRBJ2-5; D gene unclear. Trimming shortened V by 4 bases and J by 0 bases, and 13 bases separated the two germline ends. CDR1 is SGHRS and CDR2 is YFSETQ in the germline V gene. The CDR3 contains 15 residues. CDR3 sequence reads: CASSVGASYQETQYF. The CDR3 DNA is TGCGCCAGCAGCGTGGGCGCGTCGTACCAAGAGACCCAGTACTTC.

V gene TRBV4-1 combines with J gene TRBJ2-1; D is perhaps TRBD1 (6 bases). Trimming removed 1 base at V and 15 bases at J, with 16 bases between. The CDR3 is 13 amino acids. CDR1 and CDR2 (germline): MGHRA, YSYEKL. The CDR3 nucleotides read TGCGCCAGCAGCCAAGCCCTCATACAGGGTAGGTTCTTC. It encodes CASSQALIQGRFF.

V is TRBV9 and J is TRBJ2-3; 10 bases fit TRBD2. J lost 4 bases, V lost 4 bases, and 9 bases had no gene match. The CDR3 contains 16 residues. The germline CDR1 and CDR2 sequences are SGDLS and YYNGEE. CDR3 sequence: CASSPHSSGGPDTQYF. The CDR3 nucleotides are TGTGCCAGCAGCCCCCACTCTAGCGGGGGACCAGATACGCAGTATTTT.

The chain employs TRBV7-9 and TRBJ2-7, with D possibly called TRBD1 or TRBD2 (6 bases each). This CDR3 region has 16 residues. The V gene's germline CDR1 is SEHNR and CDR2 FQNEAQ (reference sequence). V lost 2 bases and J 3 bases, leaving 17 bases between the germline ends. The CDR3 nucleotides read TGTGCCAGCAGCTTACTCTCGGGGGCCCTCGGCTACGAGCAGTACTTC. Translation: CASSLLSGALGYEQYF.

This sequence joins TRBV13 and TRBJ2-7; TRBD1 is a possible D gene (6 bases). The CDR3 length is 14 residues. Germline V gives CDR1 PRHDT, CDR2 FYEKMQ (reference sequence). Trimming stripped 8 bases from V and 1 base from J, with 15 bases between. CDR3 nucleotides: TGTGCCAGCTCCTCCCGGGACATTTCCTACGAGCAGTACTTC. This gives the protein CASSSRDISYEQYF.

The chain links TRBV6-1 to TRBJ2-1, with a tentative D call TRBD1 (5 bases). CDR3 length: 13 amino acids. CDR1 is MNHNS and CDR2 is SASEGT in the germline V gene. V lost 7 bases and J 6 bases, leaving 13 bases between the germline ends. As DNA, the CDR3 is TGTGCCAGCACCATAGACAGTACCAATGAGCAGTTCTTC. This sequence encodes CASTIDSTNEQFF.

This rearrangement joins TRBV14 to TRBJ1-2; D call uncertain. Per germline, CDR1 SGHDN and CDR2 FVKESK. The CDR3 contains 12 residues. V lost 3 bases and J 4 bases, leaving 6 bases between the germline ends. Here the CDR3 reads CASSQGFYGYTF. The CDR3 DNA is TGTGCCAGCAGCCAGGGGTTCTATGGCTACACCTTC. The entire variable domain, with the rest obtained from reference TRBV14 and TRBJ1-2, is as follows: EAGVTQFPSHSVIEKGQTVTLRCDPISGHDNLYWYRRVMGKEIKFLLHFVKESKQDESGMPNNRFLAERTGGTYSTLKVQPAELEDSGVYFCASSQGFYGYTFGSGTRLTVV.

The gene calls are TRBV9 and TRBJ2-5; 7 bases align to TRBD2. Germline values: CDR1 SGDLS, CDR2 YYNGEE. The CDR3 totals 15 residues. The trim removed 4 bases at V and 5 bases at J, leaving 11 bases unmatched. The CDR3 loop reads CASSPTPGSGETQYF. CDR3 bases: TGTGCCAGCAGCCCCACTCCGGGTAGCGGGGAGACCCAGTACTTC.

The chain couples TRBV27 to TRBJ2-4, with D uncertain. Trimming shortened V by 4 bases and J by 0 bases, and 10 bases separated the two germline ends. This CDR3 is built from 15 residues. CDR1 MNHEY and CDR2 SMNVEV come from the germline V gene (reference sequence). The CDR3 loop reads CASSSAPIAKNIQYF. In nucleotides, the CDR3 is TGTGCCAGCAGTTCCGCCCCTATAGCCAAAAACATTCAGTACTTC.

The rearrangement uses TRBV5-1 and TRBJ2-5, with 7 nucleotides matching TRBD1. V lost 2 bases to trimming and J lost 5 bases; unmatched junction nucleotides: 9. The CDR3 loop spans 15 amino acids. CDR1 SGHRS and CDR2 YFSETQ come from the germline V gene. The DNA of the CDR3 is TGCGCCAGCAGCTTCGACAGGGATTATTTCGAGACCCAGTACTTC. Its translation is CASSFDRDYFETQYF.

V usage is TRBV11-2 and J usage is TRBJ1-2, with D maybe TRBD1 (5 bases). Germline V CDR1 and CDR2: SGHAT, FQNNGV. V lost 2 bases to trimming and J lost 6 bases, with 7 bases between them. The CDR3 has 12 residues. CDR3 nucleotide sequence: TGTGCCAGCAGCTTAATGGGGGATGGCTACACCTTC. It specifies CASSLMGDGYTF. The whole variable domain, filled in from reference TRBV11-2 and TRBJ1-2, reads EAGVAQSPRYKIIEKRQSVAFWCNPISGHATLYWYQQILGQGPKLLIQFQNNGVVDDSQLPKDRFSAERLKGVDSTLKIQPAKLEDSAVYLCASSLMGDGYTFGSGTRLTVV.